What follows are 25 T cell receptor beta chains derived from one specimen sequenced in a study of blood T cells in healthy people across ages (dated by TCRdb to between 2014 and 2017). Libraries were constructed by 5' RACE. A second PCR of roughly 7 to 11 cycles was performed with a sample-barcoded 5' primer and a J-beta primer mix. TCRdb reprocessed the public reads (quality trimming at Q25 with fastp, clone calling with MiXCR) and kept in-frame beta chains. Identical CDR3 protein sequences are pooled into one entry, listed with their most common genes and DNA. The sample profile shows fewer than 2,000,000 distinct CDR3 sequences; around 42% of them were found once. Under 25% of the sample rests with the top ten. Sequences were obtained from blood. The receptors originated from a human donor in good health.

The chain uses TRBV15 and TRBJ2-3; the match to TRBD2 covers 11 bases. The CDR3 consists of 16 residues. V trimming: 9 bases; J trimming: 0 bases; junction bases outside the gene matches: 8. Germline assignment: CDR1 LNHNV and CDR2 YYDKDF (reference sequence). The CDR3 loop is CATSRLAGYSTDTQYF. The CDR3 nucleotides are TGTGCCACGAGTAGACTAGCGGGGTATAGCACAGATACGCAGTATTTT. Full variable domain (rest looked up from reference TRBV15 and TRBJ2-3): DAMVIQNPRYQVTQFGKPVTLSCSQTLNHNVMYWYQQKSSQAPKLLFHYYDKDFNNEADTPDNFQSRRPNTSFCFLDIRSPGLGDTAMYLCATSRLAGYSTDTQYFGPGTRLTVL.

This clonotype was seen ten or more times. The chain couples TRBV12-3 or TRBV12-4 to TRBJ2-7, with 7 bases identical to TRBD1. The CDR3 consists of 12 residues. The J segment lost 4 bases and the V segment lost 6 bases, leaving 3 bases of the junction unmatched. Here the CDR3 reads CASSPGQYEQYF. In nucleotides, the CDR3 is TGTGCCAGCAGCCCGGGACAGTACGAGCAGTACTTC.

This clonotype has a handful of counts. V gene TRBV15 combines with J gene TRBJ2-5, with D unclear. This CDR3 contains 16 residues. V lost 2 bases, J lost 0 bases, and 13 bases lay in between. Germline V lookup: CDR1 LNHNV, CDR2 YYDKDF (reference sequence). CDR3 amino acids: CATSRYTSRNQETQYF. CDR3 sequence (DNA): TGTGCCACCAGCAGATACACAAGTCGGAACCAAGAGACCCAGTACTTC.

This chain uses TRBV12-3 or TRBV12-4 with TRBJ1-5, with D possibly matching TRBD1 (5 bases). The CDR3 length is 15 residues. Trimming stripped 7 bases from V and 5 bases from J, with 18 bases between. CDR3 region: CASILGPGGHQPQHF. The CDR3 DNA follows: TGTGCCAGCATCCTGGGGCCTGGGGGACATCAGCCCCAGCATTTT.

This clonotype was counted once. The chain has TRBV20-1 and TRBJ2-4; D not certain. V lost 3 bases and J lost 13, with 19 bases in between. Germline values: CDR1 DFQATT, CDR2 SNEGSKA (reference sequence). The CDR3 extends over 13 amino acids. In DNA, the CDR3 is TGCAGTGCTAGTGATGGAGCCTACAATGAGCAGTACTTC. Protein: CSASDGAYNEQYF.

The sample holds a few counts of this clonotype. This chain connects TRBV6-2 or TRBV6-3 to TRBJ1-2, with D unresolved. The germline V gene encodes CDR1 MNHEY and CDR2 SVGEGT. CDR3 length equals 14 residues. Trimming pared 6 bases from V and 0 bases from J, leaving 11 bases between. The CDR3 nucleotides read TGTGCCAGCAGGACGAACTCAGCTAACTATGGCTACACCTTC. It translates to CASRTNSANYGYTF.

The rearrangement uses TRBV24-1 and TRBJ2-5; D might be TRBD1 (6 bases). The DNA end is more similar to TRBJ2-7, so the J call may be wrong. CDR3 size: 14 residues. Germline loops: CDR1 KGHDR, CDR2 SFDVKD. The CDR3 loop is CATSDPRGSDEQYF. In nucleotides, the CDR3 is TGTGCCACCAGTGATCCCAGGGGCAGCGACGAGCAGTACTTC.

This clonotype was detected only a few times. The chain joins TRBV7-2 to TRBJ2-3; D is uncertain. Germline lookup yields CDR1 SGHTA and CDR2 FQGNSA. The germline V and J ends were trimmed by 7 bases and 4 bases, with 18 bases remaining between them. This CDR3 region has 15 residues. Here the CDR3 reads CASKRGVYVADTQYF. The CDR3 DNA is TGTGCCAGCAAGAGAGGCGTTTACGTCGCAGATACGCAGTATTTT.

In this sample, this clonotype turned up a few times. The chain combines TRBV6-1 with TRBJ2-3, with 10 bases aligning to TRBD2. Looked up from germline, CDR1 is MNHNS and CDR2 is SASEGT. Trimming removed 7 bases from V and 2 bases from J; junction bases left unmatched: 6. The CDR3 runs 15 residues. The CDR3 loop is CASILAGALTDTQYF. DNA of the CDR3: TGTGCCAGCATCCTAGCGGGGGCGCTCACAGATACGCAGTATTTT.

The V call is TRBV2, the J call TRBJ1-2, with a weak D call TRBD1 (5 bases). The germline V and J ends were trimmed by 7 bases and 6 bases, with 9 bases remaining between them. CDR1 and CDR2 from the germline V gene are SNHLY and FYNNEI. This CDR3 is built from 11 residues. DNA for the CDR3: TGTGCCAGCACCATCAGGGATGGCTACACCTTC. This codes for CASTIRDGYTF.

This clonotype was recorded once. V and J are TRBV5-1 and TRBJ2-3, with 10 positions matching TRBD1. CDR3 length equals 16 residues. The germline V gene encodes CDR1 SGHRS and CDR2 YFSETQ. V dropped 3 bases and J dropped 7; count of bases not matched to a gene: 11. The CDR3 coding sequence is TGCGCCAGCAGCTCGCCCCGGGACAGGGGTGCAAATACGCAGTATTTT. It specifies CASSSPRDRGANTQYF.

The chain couples TRBV20-1 to TRBJ1-5; D remains ambiguous. The CDR3 length is 13 residues. Germline CDR1 is DFQATT and CDR2 is SNEGSKA (reference sequence). The ends were cut back, 3 bases at V and 6 bases at J, with 12 bases in the middle. The CDR3 loop is CSASSLEGQPQHF. In nucleotides, the CDR3 is TGCAGTGCTAGTAGTCTTGAGGGTCAGCCCCAGCATTTT.

This clonotype was counted between two and nine times. The chain couples TRBV6-2 or TRBV6-3 to TRBJ1-5, with TRBD1 matching 7 bases. V was clipped by 8 bases and J by 4 bases; unmatched bases: 5. This CDR3 region has 13 residues. The germline gives CDR1 MNHEY, CDR2 SVGEGT. The chain's CDR3 is CASGGTANQPQHF. DNA of the CDR3: TGTGCCAGCGGAGGGACAGCAAATCAGCCCCAGCATTTT.

This clonotype was observed a handful of times. The junction shows a germline mismatch at one end, possibly a read error. This chain connects TRBV4-1 to TRBJ2-7; TRBD2 matches at 8 bases. The CDR3 is 17 residues long. The germline V gene encodes CDR1 MGHRA and CDR2 YSYEKL. CDR3 in amino acids: CANSQESGRGELYEQYF. The CDR3 nucleotides are TGCGCCAACAGCCAAGAATCGGGGCGGGGGGAATTATACGAGCAGTACTTC.

The chain links TRBV20-1 to TRBJ1-5; 10 nucleotides line up with TRBD1. Per the germline V gene, CDR1 is DFQATT and CDR2 is SNEGSKA (reference sequence). With V trimmed by 7 bases and J by 3 bases, 6 bases remained unmatched. CDR3 length equals 14 residues. The CDR3 DNA reads TGCAGTGTACCGGGACAGGGGAACAATCAGCCCCAGCATTTT. Translation: CSVPGQGNNQPQHF.

Remarks on this clonotype: A junction boundary mismatches the germline segment, possibly from a read error. V gene TRBV4-3 combines with J gene TRBJ2-1, with 16 bases fitting TRBD2. CDR1 and CDR2 (germline): LGHNA, YSLEER. The CDR3 covers 20 residues. The CDR3 region is CTSSRVPGLAGGLSHNGQFF. The CDR3 DNA follows: TGCACCAGCAGCCGCGTTCCGGGACTAGCGGGGGGGCTCTCCCACAATGGGCAGTTCTTC.

The chain links TRBV10-2 to TRBJ2-5; D call uncertain. Trimming shortened V by 5 bases and J by 5 bases, and 12 bases separated the two germline ends. Germline CDR1 is WSHSY and CDR2 is SAAADI. The CDR3 contains 13 residues. The CDR3 nucleotides read TGCGCCAGCAGTAAACAGTTTGCCGAGACCCAGTACTTC. Amino acids: CASSKQFAETQYF.

The chain is built from TRBV11-3 and TRBJ1-1, with D uncertain. V lost 0 bases and J 3 bases, leaving 8 bases between the germline ends. This CDR3 is built from 14 residues. Germline V CDR1 and CDR2: SGHNT, YENEEA. This chain's CDR3 is CASSLEGSDTEAFF. The CDR3 DNA is TGTGCCAGCAGCTTAGAGGGTAGTGACACTGAAGCTTTCTTT.

The rearrangement links TRBV9 to TRBJ1-6; D unclear. Germline-derived CDR1 and CDR2 are SGDLS and YYNGEE. Trimming stripped 0 bases from V and 7 bases from J, with 5 bases between. The CDR3 covers 13 residues. CDR3 sequence reads: CASSVGTNSPLHF. DNA for the CDR3: TGTGCCAGCAGCGTAGGCACCAATTCACCCCTCCACTTT.

The chain has TRBV7-9 and TRBJ2-6, with no clear D. Deletions cut 5 bases from V and 3 bases from J, with 11 bases between. In germline, CDR1 is SEHNR, CDR2 FQNEAQ (reference sequence). CDR3 length: 15 residues. The CDR3 DNA is TGTGCCAGCAGCGCAGACTGGCTTGGGGCCAACGTCCTGACTTTC. This encodes CASSADWLGANVLTF.

The rearrangement joins TRBV18 to TRBJ2-1; 7 nucleotides align to TRBD1. The J call is doubtful: the DNA matches TRBJ2-7 better. The CDR3 is 14 amino acids. Germline-derived CDR1 and CDR2 are KGHSH and LQKENI. CDR3: CASSPYRQGNEQYF. The CDR3 nucleotides are TGTGCCAGCTCACCATATCGACAGGGTAACGAGCAGTACTTC.

V gene TRBV20-1 combines with J gene TRBJ1-6, with D perhaps TRBD1 (6 bases). This CDR3 has 15 residues. The germline CDR1 and CDR2 sequences are DFQATT and SNEGSKA (reference sequence). Deletions cut 4 bases from V and 1 base from J, with 11 bases between. CDR3 sequence reads: CSATDRGSYNSPLHF. CDR3 DNA: TGCAGTGCTACAGATAGGGGGTCCTATAATTCACCCCTCCACTTT.

The V gene is TRBV11-1, the J gene TRBJ1-5; D ambiguous. The CDR3 totals 15 residues. Trimming removed 1 base from V and 3 bases from J, with 10 bases in between. CDR1 SGHAT and CDR2 FQDESV come from the germline V gene (reference sequence). CDR3 region: CASSLVDGNNQPQHF. The CDR3 DNA is TGTGCCAGCAGCTTAGTGGACGGAAACAATCAGCCCCAGCATTTT.

Concerning this clonotype itself: Given a much more abundant clone one base away, this may be a read error. This is likely a read error, given that the CDR3 carries no conserved phenylalanine or tryptophan at its end. V usage is TRBV29-1 and J usage is TRBJ2-3; either TRBD1 or TRBD2 may supply D (5 bases each). V was shortened by 4 bases and J by 3 bases, with 11 bases between the two germline ends. Germline V gene sequence: CDR1 SQVTM, CDR2 ANQGSEA. The CDR3 sequence is 13 residues long. DNA of the CDR3: TGCAGCGTTGGGGGGAGAGGGACAGATACGCAGTATTCT. This gives the protein CSVGGRGTDTQYS.

V and J are TRBV6-5 and TRBJ2-5, with TRBD1 matching over 10 bases. Germline assignment: CDR1 MNHEY and CDR2 SVGAGI. V lost 5 bases to trimming and J lost 11 bases; unmatched junction nucleotides: 11. The CDR3 spans 14 residues. CDR3 region: CASSETGGYYGQYF. The CDR3 bases are TGTGCCAGCAGTGAGACAGGGGGCTACTACGGGCAGTACTTC.